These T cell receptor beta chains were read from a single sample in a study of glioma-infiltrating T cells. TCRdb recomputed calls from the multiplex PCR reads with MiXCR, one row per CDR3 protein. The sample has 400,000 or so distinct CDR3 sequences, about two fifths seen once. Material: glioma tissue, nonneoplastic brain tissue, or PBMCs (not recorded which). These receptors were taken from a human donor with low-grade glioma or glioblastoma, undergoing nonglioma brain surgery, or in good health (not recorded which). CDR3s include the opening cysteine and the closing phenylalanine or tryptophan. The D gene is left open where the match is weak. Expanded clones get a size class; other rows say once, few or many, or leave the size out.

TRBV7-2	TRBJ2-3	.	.	CASSLTGRTDTQYF	TGTGCCAGCAGCTTGACGGGCCGCACAGATACGCAGTATTTT
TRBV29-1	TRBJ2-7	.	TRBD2	CSVEWTSGRPREQYF	TGCAGCGTTGAATGGACTAGCGGGAGGCCGCGGGAGCAGTACTTC
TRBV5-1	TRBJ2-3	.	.	CASSVGQSDTQYF	TGCGCCAGCAGCGTAGGACAGTCAGATACGCAGTATTTT
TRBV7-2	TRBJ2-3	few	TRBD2	CASSLGLSRADTQYF	TGTGCCAGCAGCTTGGGACTATCAAGGGCAGATACGCAGTATTTT
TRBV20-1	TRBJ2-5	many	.	CSASLRDSQETQYF	TGCAGTGCTAGCCTCCGGGACTCCCAAGAGACCCAGTACTTC
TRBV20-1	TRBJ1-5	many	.	CSARGGGDQPQHF	TGCAGTGCTAGAGGCGGGGGAGATCAGCCCCAGCATTTT
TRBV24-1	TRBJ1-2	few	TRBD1	CATSDLPGTGQGGYTF	TGTGCCACCAGTGATTTACCCGGGACAGGACAAGGCGGCTACACCTTC
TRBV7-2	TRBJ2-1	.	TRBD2	CASSSGTSGSSGEQFF	TGTGCCAGCAGCTCCGGGACTAGCGGGAGTTCGGGTGAGCAGTTCTTC
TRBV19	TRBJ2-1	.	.	CASLGDTLSSYNEQFF	TGTGCCAGTCTAGGGGACACCTTGAGCTCCTACAATGAGCAGTTCTTC
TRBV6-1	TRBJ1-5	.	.	CASRNGGRHSNQPQHF	TGTGCCAGCAGAAACGGGGGGCGACATAGCAATCAGCCCCAGCATTTT
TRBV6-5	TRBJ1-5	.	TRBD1	CASRAQGASNQPQHF	TGTGCCAGCAGGGCCCAGGGGGCTAGCAATCAGCCCCAGCATTTT
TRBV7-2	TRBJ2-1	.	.	CASSLVASHYNEQFF	TGTGCCAGCAGCTTAGTGGCCTCCCACTACAATGAGCAGTTCTTC
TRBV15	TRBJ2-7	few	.	CATSRDPSVYSYEQYF	TGTGCCACCAGCAGAGATCCTAGCGTATACTCCTACGAGCAGTACTTC
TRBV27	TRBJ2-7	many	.	CASSFGESYEQYF	TGTGCCAGCAGTTTCGGGGAATCCTACGAGCAGTACTTC
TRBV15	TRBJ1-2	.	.	CATSRDLVTNYGYTF	TGTGCCACCAGCAGAGATCTAGTGACGAACTATGGCTACACCTTC
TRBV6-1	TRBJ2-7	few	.	CASRKGQTNEQYF	TGTGCCAGCAGGAAAGGGCAGACAAACGAGCAGTACTTC
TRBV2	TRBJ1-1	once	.	CASSGAPLFEAFF	TGTGCCAGCAGTGGAGCCCCACTATTCGAAGCTTTCTTT
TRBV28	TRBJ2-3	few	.	CASSPQQGTQYF	TGTGCCAGCAGTCCCCAGCAGGGTACGCAGTATTTT
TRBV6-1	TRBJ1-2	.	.	CASSVAVRDYGYTF	TGTGCCAGCAGCGTAGCGGTCAGGGACTATGGCTACACCTTC
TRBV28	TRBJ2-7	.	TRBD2	CATGLAGGGASYEQYF	TGTGCCACTGGACTAGCGGGAGGTGGGGCCTCCTACGAGCAGTACTTC